These 19 T cell receptor beta chains came from one sample sequenced in a study of a mutant IDH1 vaccine in newly diagnosed glioma (dated by TCRdb to the early 2020s). Library preparation used the immunoSEQ multiplex PCR assay. This is the immuneACCESS table as TCRdb keeps it, with only in-frame sequences that have V and J called. A part of the clones is gone; compared with another copy, unresolved V genes explain less than half, and the rest is unexplained. This sample gives some 87,000 clones in total; approximately 75% of them show up just once. The top ten constitute approximately 5.6% of the sample. The sample's time point, from its label and the paper: week 47, end of study. Every vaccine dose consisted of 300 ug of a 20-mer mutant IDH1 peptide in Montanide, administered subcutaneously together with topical imiquimod. These receptors lack a known antigen. Sequencing was performed on PBMCs, taken from a glioma patient whose treatment included an IDH1 peptide vaccine. The receptor set was obtained from a man in his forties with glioma.

CDR3 loop: CASSQDPTSGVGLYEQYF. The CDR3, as DNA: TGCGCCAGCAGCCAAGATCCAACTAGCGGGGTCGGGCTCTACGAGCAGTACTTC. This chain connects TRBV4-1 to TRBJ2-7; TRBD2 matches at 10 bases. V gave up 0 bases and J gave up 3 bases; unmatched junction bases: 11. Germline loops: CDR1 MGHRA, CDR2 YSYEKL. CDR3 length equals 18 residues.

This clone was found a few times. This chain joins TRBV6-5 and TRBJ2-5; no firm D call. The V gene's germline CDR1 is MNHEY and CDR2 SVGAGI. This CDR3 comprises 11 residues. Trimming removed 6 bases from V and 5 bases from J, with 7 bases in between. The CDR3 bases are TGTGCCAGCAGGCTTTTGGAGACCCAGTACTTC. Translated, it gives CASRLLETQYF.

The chain joins TRBV6-1 to TRBJ1-4; TRBD1 is a possible D gene (6 bases). The CDR3 has 16 amino acids. The V gene lost 1 base and the J gene lost 1 base, with 10 bases spanning the gap. CDR1 and CDR2 from the germline V gene are MNHNS and SASEGT. CDR3 region: CASSEGRGGTNEKLFF. The CDR3 nucleotides read TGTGCCAGCAGTGAAGGAAGGGGGGGAACTAATGAAAAACTGTTTTTT.

This clone was detected once. The rearrangement joins TRBV4-3 to TRBJ1-6; 7 bases align to TRBD1. From germline, CDR1 is LGHNA and CDR2 YSLEER. V was clipped by 1 base and J by 10 bases; unmatched bases: 7. The CDR3 length is 15 residues. CDR3: CASSQAGGGGSPLHF. For the CDR3, the DNA is TGCGCCAGCAGCCAAGCAGGGGGTGGTGGATCACCCCTCCACTTT.

V usage is TRBV7-9 and J usage is TRBJ1-1; D remains ambiguous. The V and J ends lost 1 base and 0 bases respectively, with 3 bases between them. The length of the CDR3 is 13 residues. Germline lookup yields CDR1 SEHNR and CDR2 FQNEAQ (reference sequence). CDR3 in DNA: TGTGCCAGCAGCTTAGATGTGAACACTGAAGCTTTCTTT. Translation gives CASSLDVNTEAFF.

The rearrangement uses TRBV5-6 and TRBJ2-3, with a tentative D call TRBD2 (6 bases). From germline, CDR1 is SGHDT and CDR2 YYEEEE. The CDR3 totals 15 residues. V dropped 4 bases and J dropped 5 bases, with 17 bases sitting between them. As DNA, the CDR3 is TGTGCCAGCAGCCCGACTCAAACGGGAGAAGATACGCAGTATTTT. This sequence encodes CASSPTQTGEDTQYF.

V usage is TRBV6-5 and J usage is TRBJ1-6; D call uncertain. V lost 7 bases, J lost 8 bases, and 15 bases lay in between. The V gene's germline CDR1 is MNHEY and CDR2 SVGAGI. CDR3 size: 14 residues. CDR3 in DNA: TGTGCCAGCACTGCCGACCGCCTCTATTCACCCCTCCACTTT. Protein product: CASTADRLYSPLHF.

In its sample, this clone was seen a few times. The rearrangement uses TRBV30 and TRBJ2-2, with a weak D call TRBD1 (6 bases). CDR1 GTSNPN and CDR2 SVGIG come from the germline V gene (reference sequence). The CDR3 consists of 17 residues. The germline V and J ends were trimmed by 6 bases and 2 bases, with 22 bases remaining between them. The chain's CDR3 is CACTPGTKLTNTGELFF. DNA of the CDR3: TGTGCCTGTACTCCCGGGACAAAACTCACTAACACCGGGGAGCTGTTTTTT.

The V gene is TRBV11-2, the J gene TRBJ2-5, with D possibly being TRBD2 (6 bases). The ends were cut back, 2 bases at V and 2 bases at J, with 18 bases in the middle. The CDR3 runs 17 residues. The germline V gene has CDR1 SGHAT and CDR2 FQNNGV. The CDR3 nucleotides are TGTGCCAGCAGCTTAACAGCTATGGGACTCGAACAAGAGACCCAGTACTTC. Translating it yields CASSLTAMGLEQETQYF.

The chain carries TRBV5-1 and TRBJ2-7; tentatively, D is TRBD1 or TRBD2 (5 bases each). CDR1 SGHRS and CDR2 YFSETQ come from the germline V gene. This CDR3 spans 15 amino acids. Trimming took off 2 bases at V and 2 bases at J, with 14 bases between the two ends. DNA of the CDR3: TGCGCCAGCAGCTTCCAGACCCGGGGCCCCTACGAGCAGTACTTC. Translation gives CASSFQTRGPYEQYF.

The rearrangement joins TRBV5-4 to TRBJ1-1; 7 bases map to TRBD1. Unmatched junction bases numbered 8, after V lost 4 bases and J lost 5 bases. The CDR3 is 14 amino acids. Germline V gene sequence: CDR1 SGHNT, CDR2 YYREEE (reference sequence). Here the CDR3 DNA reads TGTGCCAGCAGCCCTGAGGGGGCGGATACTGAAGCTTTCTTT. It yields the protein CASSPEGADTEAFF.

The V and J genes are TRBV7-2 and TRBJ1-5, with a possible D match to TRBD1 (5 bases). V was cut by 5 bases and J by 2 bases, with 10 bases left in between. Germline V gene data show CDR1 as SGHTA and CDR2 as FQGNSA. This CDR3 has 14 residues. The DNA for the CDR3 is TGTGCCAGCAGCGCAGGGCATGGCAATCAGCCCCAGCATTTT. Protein: CASSAGHGNQPQHF.

J is TRBJ2-5 and V is TRBV6-6; TRBD1 matches 8 bases. The V gene end was trimmed by 5 bases and the J gene end by 7 bases; junction bases not matched to a gene: 9. There are 14 residues in the CDR3. Germline CDR1 MNHNY, CDR2 SVGAGI (reference sequence). The CDR3 sequence is CASSKPGQDLTQYF. Written as DNA, the CDR3 is TGTGCCAGCAGTAAACCGGGACAGGATCTGACCCAGTACTTC.

The chain recombines TRBV20-1 with TRBJ2-5; D uncertain. Judging by the DNA end, TRBJ2-7 fits better; the J call may be wrong. This CDR3 spans 11 amino acids. Germline CDR1 reads DFQATT; CDR2 reads SNEGSKA (reference sequence). The CDR3 coding sequence is TGCAGTGCTAGAACCGGTTACGAGCAGTACTTC. This encodes CSARTGYEQYF.

This chain joins TRBV2 and TRBJ2-5; D might be TRBD2 (6 bases). The CDR3 has 14 residues. V lost 5 bases, J lost 4 bases, and 14 bases lay in between. Germline V CDR1 and CDR2: SNHLY, FYNNEI. The CDR3 DNA follows: TGTGCCAGCAGTTGGCCAAGGGAGGCAGAGACCCAGTACTTC. Encoded protein: CASSWPREAETQYF. Filled out from reference TRBV2 and TRBJ2-5, the complete variable domain reads EPEVTQTPSHQVTQMGQEVILRCVPISNHLYFYWYRQILGQKVEFLVSFYNNEISEKSEIFDDQFSVERPDGSNFTLKIRSTKLEDSAMYFCASSWPREAETQYFGPGTRLLVL.

Of note for this clone: Relative to the germline gene, one junction end is altered; a read error may explain this. The J gene is TRBJ2-1, the V gene TRBV11-1, with 13 bases lining up with TRBD2. Germline V gene lookup returns CDR1 SGHAT and CDR2 FQDESV (reference sequence). There are 15 residues in the CDR3. Here the CDR3 reads CASSGGLAGTNAQFF. The CDR3, as DNA: TGTGCCAGCAGCGGGGGACTAGCGGGGACCAATGCGCAGTTCTTC.

The chain has TRBV29-1 and TRBJ2-1; 9 bases are a match to TRBD1. V was pared by 4 bases and J by 9 bases, with 16 bases of the junction left unmatched. The CDR3 extends over 16 amino acids. CDR1 is SQVTM and CDR2 is ANQGSEA in the germline V gene. The DNA for the CDR3 is TGCAGCGTTGCCGTTGGGACAGGGAAGCTTGTGGGTGAGCAGTTCTTC. Protein: CSVAVGTGKLVGEQFF.

The chain couples TRBV10-3 to TRBJ2-7; 12 bases align to TRBD2. The CDR3 has 15 residues. The junction had 4 bases not matched to a gene; V was cut back by 6 bases and J by 1 base. CDR1 and CDR2 from the germline V gene are ENHRY and SYGVKD. The chain's CDR3 is CAIRGLAGVSYEQYF. The CDR3, as DNA: TGTGCCATCAGGGGACTAGCGGGCGTGTCCTACGAGCAGTACTTC.

CDR3 loop: CASSLGSLGGYTF. The CDR3 DNA follows: TGTGCCAGCAGCTTAGGAAGTTTAGGGGGCTACACCTTC. The V and J genes are TRBV7-2 and TRBJ1-2, with unresolved D. Germline loops: CDR1 SGHTA, CDR2 FQGNSA. V was pared by 1 base and J by 8 bases, with 11 bases between. The length of the CDR3 is 13 residues.